This entry concerns a single T cell receptor beta chain. What it recognizes is unknown. The data derive from a study of cytomegalovirus exposure and HLA in healthy donors. Study results and limitations: The study designated 150 or so TCR beta chains cytomegalovirus-associated.

CDR1 ENHRY and CDR2 SYGVKD come from the germline V gene. V was pared by 5 bases and J by 7 bases, with 6 bases between. The CDR3 is 11 amino acids. Only in-frame clones appear in the TCRdb table, and some are missing; sequencing was by immunoSEQ multiplex PCR. In the table there are a few hundred thousand clones, roughly 87% of which are singletons. This rearrangement joins TRBV10-3 to TRBJ2-1; D remains unclear. Sequenced sample: PBMCs. The receptor was derived from a man aged 18 to 30 in good health and CMV-seropositive. The CDR3 here is CAISLHNEQFF. The CDR3 region has the DNA TGTGCCATCAGTCTACATAATGAGCAGTTCTTC.